This T cell receptor (beta chain) was observed in a study of blood T cell repertoires in COVID-19. Clones were sequenced by immunoSEQ multiplex PCR, and TCRdb holds only the in-frame ones, with some missing. The data show around 250,000 clones, with approximately 85% seen just once and 1.5% to 2% held by the top ten. Recovered participants had two consecutive negative NP/OP PCR tests, healthcare professional clearance, or symptom resolution. This clone showed up just a few times. Sequenced input: PBMCs or T cells enriched from blood (not recorded which). The receptor was derived from a woman in her forties or fifties who had recovered from COVID-19.

The CDR3 DNA follows: TGTGCCAGCAGCTTAGTAAGGGGGCGGGCTGAAGCTTTCTTT. It encodes CASSLVRGRAEAFF. The chain is built from TRBV11-2 and TRBJ1-1; 7 bases are a match to TRBD1. The CDR3 has 14 residues. V lost 1 base and J lost 6; bases outside the gene matches: 5. Germline-derived CDR1 and CDR2 are SGHAT and FQNNGV.